The 8 T cell receptor beta chains in this list originate from one sample, sequenced in a study of radiotherapy plus CTLA-4 blockade in lung cancer. Repertoires were generated with immunoSEQ multiplex PCR, while TCRdb's copy carries only in-frame clones and drops some. The table includes roughly 48,000 clones, about 81% detected once. Sequenced material: peripheral blood, taken from a patient treated with radiotherapy plus ipilimumab. The receptor source for this set is a human donor with non-small cell lung cancer who had stable disease on radiotherapy plus ipilimumab.

The chain recombines TRBV10-3 with TRBJ1-2, with TRBD1 as a possible D gene (5 bases). This CDR3 has 13 residues. V lost 11 bases and J lost 2, with 15 bases in between. Per the germline V gene, CDR1 is ENHRY and CDR2 is SYGVKD. The CDR3 loop reads CAHKGVPNYGYTF. CDR3 nucleotides: TGTGCCCATAAAGGGGTCCCAAACTATGGCTACACCTTC.

The rearrangement links TRBV7-2 to TRBJ2-1; tentative D call: TRBD2 (5 bases). The CDR3 is made up of 14 amino acids. Per germline, CDR1 SGHTA and CDR2 FQGNSA. Trimming took off 3 bases at V and 8 bases at J, with 14 bases between the two ends. The CDR3 nucleotides read TGTGCCAGCAGCTTTCTCGGGGTTATGGATGAGCAGTTCTTC. Protein product: CASSFLGVMDEQFF. Looking up the rest from reference TRBV7-2 and TRBJ2-1 gives the full variable domain: GAGVSQSPSNKVTEKGKDVELRCDPISGHTALYWYRQSLGQGLEFLIYFQGNSAPDKSGLPSDRFSAERTGGSVSTLTIQRTQQEDSAVYLCASSFLGVMDEQFFGPGTRLTVL.

This sequence joins TRBV5-1 and TRBJ1-1; no reliable D call. Germline CDR1 SGHRS, CDR2 YFSETQ. V was shortened by 4 bases and J by 0 bases, with 13 bases between the two germline ends. The CDR3 is 15 residues long. The CDR3 sequence is CASSPRNSLNTEAFF. CDR3 bases: TGCGCCAGCAGCCCCCGTAATTCCTTGAACACTGAAGCTTTCTTT. The entire variable domain, with the rest obtained from reference TRBV5-1 and TRBJ1-1, is as follows: KAGVTQTPRYLIKTRGQQVTLSCSPISGHRSVSWYQQTPGQGLQFLFEYFSETQRNKGNFPGRFSGRQFSNSRSEMNVSTLELGDSALYLCASSPRNSLNTEAFFGQGTRLTVV.

This sequence joins TRBV14 and TRBJ1-2; D gene ambiguous. The CDR3 length is 11 residues. Trimming pared 1 base from V and 8 bases from J, leaving 5 bases between. In germline, CDR1 is SGHDN, CDR2 FVKESK. CDR3 amino acids: CASSQGLGYTF. CDR3 nucleotide sequence: TGTGCCAGCAGCCAAGGGCTGGGCTACACCTTC.

The chain combines TRBV4-1 with TRBJ1-1; D is unclear. There are 13 residues in the CDR3. Germline lookup yields CDR1 MGHRA and CDR2 YSYEKL. V lost 3 bases and J 4 bases, leaving 9 bases between the germline ends. CDR3 amino acids: CASSHRAPTEAFF. As DNA, the CDR3 is TGCGCCAGCAGCCATCGCGCGCCCACTGAAGCTTTCTTT.

Only a few counts were recorded for this clone. The rearrangement links TRBV2 to TRBJ2-2, with TRBD1 matching over 7 bases. J lost 5 bases, V lost 4 bases, and 7 bases had no gene match. This CDR3 comprises 15 residues. Germline-derived CDR1 and CDR2 are SNHLY and FYNNEI. The CDR3 here is CASSVRGLGTGELFF. In DNA form, the CDR3 reads TGTGCCAGCAGTGTGAGGGGGCTGGGGACCGGGGAGCTGTTTTTT.

V gene TRBV7-3 combines with J gene TRBJ2-1, with D possibly TRBD2 on 5 matching bases. Per the germline V gene, CDR1 is SGHTA and CDR2 is FQGTGA. The CDR3 loop spans 14 amino acids. V dropped 1 base and J dropped 4 bases, with 8 bases sitting between them. The CDR3 DNA is TGTGCCAGCAGCTTAAGCGGGCCGTACAATGAGCAGTTCTTC. This encodes CASSLSGPYNEQFF.

The chain couples TRBV28 to TRBJ1-6, with TRBD1 identical over 10 bases. The junction had 5 bases not matched to a gene; V was cut back by 2 bases and J by 10 bases. This CDR3 is 15 amino acids long. The germline CDR1 and CDR2 sequences are MDHEN and SYDVKM. CDR3 in DNA: TGTGCCAGCAGTTTAACCGGACAGGGGGGCTCACCCCTCCACTTT. Its protein product is CASSLTGQGGSPLHF.